The 13 T cell receptor beta chains below all came from one sample that was sequenced in a study of OX40 agonist ivuxolimab in advanced cancers. Repertoires were generated with immunoSEQ multiplex PCR, while TCRdb's copy carries only in-frame clones and drops some. In the table there are roughly 67,000 clones, about 92% of which are singletons. The material sequenced was CD4+ or CD8+ T cells sorted from blood, taken in a trial of the OX40 agonist ivuxolimab. These TCRs come from an adult with an advanced solid tumor such as melanoma, head and neck, liver or kidney cancer.

This clone was recorded only once. This sequence joins TRBV10-1 and TRBJ2-7; D ambiguous. CDR3 length equals 11 residues. Trimming removed 0 bases at V and 7 bases at J, with 4 bases between. Germline CDR1 and CDR2: WNHNN and SYGVQD (reference sequence). In DNA, the CDR3 is TGCGCCAGCAGTGAGTCCTCTGAGCAGTACTTC. Residues: CASSESSEQYF.

The chain combines TRBV7-9 with TRBJ1-1; 7 nucleotides agree with TRBD1. CDR1 is SEHNR, CDR2 FQNEAQ, per germline (reference sequence). This CDR3 is built from 13 residues. The junction had 4 bases not matched to a gene; V was cut back by 5 bases and J by 4 bases. CDR3 DNA sequence: TGTGCCAGCAGCCCGACAGGGTTCACTGAAGCTTTCTTT. Protein sequence: CASSPTGFTEAFF.

This sequence joins TRBV6-1 and TRBJ1-5; tentative D call: TRBD1 (6 bases). The V gene's germline CDR1 is MNHNS and CDR2 SASEGT. The V gene lost 2 bases and the J gene lost 9 bases, with 14 bases spanning the gap. This CDR3 region has 14 residues. The CDR3 reads CASSERRGWGPQHF. CDR3 coding DNA: TGTGCCAGCAGTGAAAGGAGGGGGTGGGGGCCCCAGCATTTT.

The rearrangement links TRBV10-3 to TRBJ2-1; D may match TRBD1 or TRBD2 (5 bases each). Germline CDR1 reads ENHRY; CDR2 reads SYGVKD. The V end was cut by 4 bases, the J end by 7 bases, with 20 bases between. The CDR3 spans 16 residues. The CDR3 here is CAISAQQFTGRNEQFF. The CDR3 nucleotides are TGTGCCATCAGTGCCCAACAGTTCACGGGGCGAAATGAGCAGTTCTTC.

This clone came up once. The chain joins TRBV6-1 to TRBJ2-7, with a possible D match to TRBD2 (5 bases). The CDR3 covers 14 residues. Trimming shortened V by 2 bases and J by 0 bases, and 8 bases separated the two germline ends. Germline loops: CDR1 MNHNS, CDR2 SASEGT. The CDR3 bases are TGTGCCAGCAGTGAAAGCGGCACCTCCTACGAGCAGTACTTC. This gives the protein CASSESGTSYEQYF.

V usage is TRBV27 and J usage is TRBJ2-5; D is perhaps TRBD2 (6 bases). Germline CDR1 and CDR2: MNHEY and SMNVEV (reference sequence). The CDR3 spans 11 residues. V was trimmed by 3 bases and J by 7 bases, leaving 6 bases between them. The CDR3 DNA is TGTGCCAGCAGTTTGGGGGGGACCCAGTACTTC. It translates to CASSLGGTQYF.

The chain recombines TRBV4-1 with TRBJ2-7; 12 bases map to TRBD1. CDR1 MGHRA and CDR2 YSYEKL come from the germline V gene. Trimming at V came to 1 base and at J to 3 bases, leaving 7 bases not matched to a gene. The CDR3 extends over 17 amino acids. The CDR3 bases are TGCGCCAGCAGCCAAGGGAGGGGACAGGGGGCTTTCTACGAGCAGTACTTC. Encoded protein: CASSQGRGQGAFYEQYF.

J is TRBJ2-5 and V is TRBV12-5; D remains ambiguous. The CDR3 spans 15 residues. The germline V and J ends were trimmed by 6 bases and 7 bases, with 21 bases remaining between them. CDR1 is LGHNT, CDR2 FRNRAP, per germline. The CDR3 nucleotides are TGTGCTAGTGGAGTAACCGGGCCGGCCGTTGGGACCCAGTACTTC. It codes for CASGVTGPAVGTQYF.

The chain links TRBV7-6 to TRBJ2-7, with 9 bases identical to TRBD1. Per the germline V gene, CDR1 is SGHVS and CDR2 is FNYEAQ. This CDR3 spans 14 amino acids. After removal of 3 bases from V and 7 bases from J, the junction contained 7 bases not matched to a gene. CDR3 DNA: TGTGCCAGCAGCTTCGGGGACAGGGAGGGGGAGCAGTACTTC. Translation: CASSFGDREGEQYF. The whole variable domain, remainder taken from reference TRBV7-6 and TRBJ2-7, is GAGVSQSPRYKVTKRGQDVALRCDPISGHVSLYWYRQALGQGPEFLTYFNYEAQQDKSGLPNDRFSAERPEGSISTLTIQRTEQRDSAMYRCASSFGDREGEQYFGPGTRLTVT.

The chain is built from TRBV11-2 and TRBJ2-5, with no clear D. In germline, CDR1 is SGHAT, CDR2 FQNNGV. The length of the CDR3 is 17 residues. The germline V and J ends were trimmed by 2 bases and 0 bases, with 16 bases remaining between them. The CDR3 is CASSLIPPQEYQETQYF. For the CDR3, the DNA is TGTGCCAGCAGCTTAATCCCGCCGCAGGAGTACCAAGAGACCCAGTACTTC.

V is TRBV21-1 and J is TRBJ2-7; the table gives TRBD1 as D, unverified against the DNA. TRBV21-1 is a pseudogene segment. The CDR3 consists of 14 residues. The CDR3 nucleotides are TGTGCCAGCAGCAAAGCGCCAGGTTTCTACGAGCAGTACTTC. Translating it yields CASSKAPGFYEQYF.

The chain has TRBV10-3 and TRBJ1-4; D unclear. Germline V gives CDR1 ENHRY, CDR2 SYGVKD. The CDR3 consists of 16 residues. V was trimmed by 4 bases and J by 1 base, leaving 13 bases between them. The CDR3, as DNA: TGTGCCATCAGTGGGACGGACGGAGAAACTAATGAAAAACTGTTTTTT. It translates to CAISGTDGETNEKLFF.

This chain uses TRBV27 with TRBJ2-7, with D perhaps matching TRBD1 (6 bases). Deletions cut 3 bases from V and 3 bases from J, with 12 bases between. This CDR3 is 14 amino acids long. Germline V gene sequence: CDR1 MNHEY, CDR2 SMNVEV (reference sequence). The CDR3 spells CASSLGTGYYEQYF. Written as DNA, the CDR3 is TGTGCCAGCAGTTTGGGAACAGGGTACTACGAGCAGTACTTC.